These 19 T cell receptor beta chains share one sample of origin, sequenced in a study of shared clonotypes between healthy human individuals. Profiled with immunoSEQ multiplex PCR; TCRdb holds only in-frame clones, not every one. The sample holds about 470,000 clones, roughly 83% seen once. The material sequenced was PBMCs. These receptors were obtained from a woman aged 40 to 55 in good health. Some clones in this sample may be carry-over from other donors' samples.

The chain has TRBV19 and TRBJ2-1; 8 bases are shared with TRBD2. The CDR3 is made up of 15 amino acids. In germline, CDR1 is LNHDA, CDR2 SQIVND (reference sequence). V gave up 6 bases and J gave up 8 bases; unmatched junction bases: 12. The DNA for the CDR3 is TGTGCCAGTAGCCCGATCCCGGGAGGGAATTATGAGCAGTTCTTC. The encoded protein is CASSPIPGGNYEQFF. Filled out from reference TRBV19 and TRBJ2-1, the complete variable domain reads DGGITQSPKYLFRKEGQNVTLSCEQNLNHDAMYWYRQDPGQGLRLIYYSQIVNDFQKGDIAEGYSVSREKKESFPLTVTSAQKNPTAFYLCASSPIPGGNYEQFFGPGTRLTVL.

This chain links TRBV4-2 with TRBJ1-4; D call uncertain. Germline assignment: CDR1 LGHNA and CDR2 YNFKEQ. This CDR3 is built from 19 residues. Trimming took 3 bases from V and 6 from J, leaving 26 bases between them. The CDR3 is CASSQVLAPEPEEDEKLFF. The CDR3, as DNA: TGTGCCAGCAGCCAGGTTTTGGCCCCCGAGCCGGAAGAAGATGAAAAACTGTTTTTT.

The V and J genes are TRBV5-4 and TRBJ2-3, with 10 bases fitting TRBD2. The CDR3 spans 17 residues. The V gene end was trimmed by 2 bases and the J gene end by 1 base; junction bases not matched to a gene: 7. The germline gives CDR1 SGHNT, CDR2 YYREEE (reference sequence). The DNA of the CDR3 is TGTGCCAGCAGCTTATTAGCGGGAGGTTTGGGCACAGATACGCAGTATTTT. It yields the protein CASSLLAGGLGTDTQYF.

The V and J genes are TRBV29-1 and TRBJ2-7; 7 positions agree with TRBD1. V shed 6 bases and J 2 bases; nucleotides not matched to a gene: 10. This CDR3 comprises 14 residues. Per the germline V gene, CDR1 is SQVTM and CDR2 is ANQGSEA. CDR3 loop: CSVHGPGGPYEQYF. The CDR3 DNA sequence: TGCAGCGTCCATGGACCAGGGGGACCCTACGAGCAGTACTTC.

V usage is TRBV6-5 and J usage is TRBJ2-7, with 7 positions matching TRBD2. The trim removed 0 bases at V and 7 bases at J, leaving 6 bases unmatched. The CDR3 consists of 14 residues. Germline CDR1 reads MNHEY; CDR2 reads SVGAGI. The CDR3 sequence: CASSYSSLGGEQYF. Written as DNA, the CDR3 is TGTGCCAGCAGTTACTCCAGCTTGGGAGGGGAGCAGTACTTC.

This clone was detected only a few times. This sequence joins TRBV10-1 and TRBJ1-4; TRBD1 is a possible D gene (6 bases). Germline CDR1 WNHNN, CDR2 SYGVQD (reference sequence). Trimming took off 10 bases at V and 7 bases at J, with 13 bases between the two ends. The CDR3 length is 12 residues. The CDR3 loop reads CAKPDSGEKLFF. CDR3 nucleotides: TGCGCCAAGCCGGACAGCGGTGAAAAACTGTTTTTT.

This clone occurred many times. The V and J genes are TRBV6-5 and TRBJ2-7; tentatively, D is TRBD2 (5 bases). This CDR3 is built from 14 residues. The germline V gene encodes CDR1 MNHEY and CDR2 SVGAGI. Trimming pared 6 bases from V and 0 bases from J, leaving 12 bases between. Written as DNA, the CDR3 is TGTGCCAGCAGAAACGACTACTACTCCTACGAGCAGTACTTC. Protein product: CASRNDYYSYEQYF.

The CDR3 DNA follows: TGTGCCTGGAGTGTAGCGGGGTGGGGCACTGAAGCTTTCTTT. Its translation is CAWSVAGWGTEAFF. The chain couples TRBV30 to TRBJ1-1; D not resolved. Germline CDR1 and CDR2: GTSNPN and SVGIG (reference sequence). This CDR3 has 14 amino acids. Trimming left V 0 bases short and J 4 bases short, with 12 bases between.

This chain links TRBV7-8 with TRBJ1-1, with a possible D match to TRBD1 (5 bases). CDR3 length: 16 amino acids. V lost 1 base and J 3 bases, leaving 15 bases between the germline ends. Germline CDR1 and CDR2: SGHVS and FQNEAQ. The CDR3 region has the DNA TGTGCCAGCAGCTTAGTAGGGTCCAGGGCCTACACTGAAGCTTTCTTT. It encodes CASSLVGSRAYTEAFF.

The rearrangement uses TRBV27 and TRBJ2-5; D is possibly TRBD1 (6 bases). Trimming removed 4 bases at V and 4 bases at J, with 10 bases between. Germline assignment: CDR1 MNHEY and CDR2 SMNVEV (reference sequence). CDR3 length equals 13 residues. The CDR3 region is CASSSRGRETQYF. The CDR3, as DNA: TGTGCCAGCAGTTCGAGGGGGAGAGAGACCCAGTACTTC.

V gene TRBV29-1 combines with J gene TRBJ1-2; a weak D match, TRBD1 (6 bases). The CDR3 spans 13 residues. Between the trimmed V and J ends, which lost 7 bases and 0 bases, there was a span of 12 bases. The germline V gene has CDR1 SQVTM and CDR2 ANQGSEA. For the CDR3, the DNA is TGCAGCGGATGGGACAAGGCTAACTATGGCTACACCTTC. It specifies CSGWDKANYGYTF.

This chain links TRBV6-1 with TRBJ2-7; perhaps TRBD2 as D (5 bases). The germline gives CDR1 MNHNS, CDR2 SASEGT. The length of the CDR3 is 14 residues. Trimming removed 2 bases from V and 2 bases from J, with 10 bases in between. As DNA, the CDR3 is TGTGCCAGCAGTGAACCGAGGGTCCCCTACGAGCAGTACTTC. Protein sequence: CASSEPRVPYEQYF.

For the CDR3, the DNA is TGTGCCAGCAGCTTAGGGTCGAGCTCCTACAATGAGCAGTTCTTC. This gives the protein CASSLGSSSYNEQFF. The gene calls are TRBV11-3 and TRBJ2-1; D not certain. The germline V gene encodes CDR1 SGHNT and CDR2 YENEEA. Deletions cut 1 base from V and 0 bases from J, with 7 bases between. The CDR3 runs 15 residues.

This clone was picked up many times. The chain joins TRBV5-1 to TRBJ2-1, with 9 bases fitting TRBD2. The V gene end was trimmed by 3 bases and the J gene end by 4 bases; junction bases not matched to a gene: 8. CDR1 and CDR2 from the germline V gene are SGHRS and YFSETQ. The CDR3 has 16 amino acids. In DNA, the CDR3 is TGCGCCAGCAGCTCCGTACTAGCGGGCCGATACAATGAGCAGTTCTTC. Translated, it gives CASSSVLAGRYNEQFF. The full variable domain, its missing parts supplied by reference TRBV5-1 and TRBJ2-1, is KAGVTQTPRYLIKTRGQQVTLSCSPISGHRSVSWYQQTPGQGLQFLFEYFSETQRNKGNFPGRFSGRQFSNSRSEMNVSTLELGDSALYLCASSSVLAGRYNEQFFGPGTRLTVL.

This clone was picked up a small number of times. This chain links TRBV28 with TRBJ1-2; the D gene is possibly TRBD1 (6 bases). This CDR3 has 15 residues. Germline V gene sequence: CDR1 MDHEN, CDR2 SYDVKM. Trimming removed 6 bases at V and 4 bases at J, with 18 bases between. CDR3 bases: TGTGCCAGCAGCTTGGGGGGGGCGGCAGGCTATGGCTACACCTTC. Its protein product is CASSLGGAAGYGYTF.

V usage is TRBV14 and J usage is TRBJ2-1; 9 bases agree with TRBD2. The CDR3 is 17 amino acids. CDR1 and CDR2 (germline): SGHDN, FVKESK. The J segment lost 6 bases and the V segment lost 4 bases, leaving 13 bases of the junction unmatched. The CDR3 loop is CASSRYRASGNLNEQFF. The CDR3, as DNA: TGTGCCAGCAGCCGCTACAGGGCTAGCGGGAATCTCAATGAGCAGTTCTTC.

This chain uses TRBV30 with TRBJ1-2; 9 bases map to TRBD1. The V gene's germline CDR1 is GTSNPN and CDR2 SVGIG (reference sequence). The CDR3 sequence is 18 residues long. The V gene end was trimmed by 0 bases and the J gene end by 4 bases; junction bases not matched to a gene: 15. The CDR3 sequence: CAWSVRGTGSLLLYGYTF. The CDR3 DNA reads TGTGCCTGGAGTGTACGTGGGACAGGGTCCCTCTTACTCTATGGCTACACCTTC.

A single count supports this clone. The J gene is TRBJ2-7, the V gene TRBV27; D gene unclear. V was cut by 4 bases and J by 0 bases, with 10 bases left in between. There are 14 residues in the CDR3. Looked up from germline, CDR1 is MNHEY and CDR2 is SMNVEV (reference sequence). Here the CDR3 reads CASSSPLSSYEQYF. As DNA, the CDR3 is TGTGCCAGCAGTTCCCCATTAAGCTCCTACGAGCAGTACTTC.

The table lists this clone with many counts. The chain recombines TRBV6-1 with TRBJ2-7, with D tentatively TRBD1 (6 bases). Trimming shortened V by 3 bases and J by 7 bases, and 19 bases separated the two germline ends. CDR3 size: 15 residues. CDR1 is MNHNS, CDR2 SASEGT, per germline. This chain's CDR3 is CASSEGAGDGGEQYF. The CDR3 DNA follows: TGTGCCAGCAGTGAGGGGGCAGGGGATGGGGGTGAGCAGTACTTC.